The sequence of this T cell receptor (beta chain) was determined in a study of OX40 agonist ivuxolimab in advanced cancers. In germline, CDR1 is SGDLS, CDR2 YYNGEE. The CDR3 length is 15 residues. Deletions cut 0 bases from V and 6 bases from J, with 13 bases between. Only in-frame clones appear in the TCRdb table, and some are missing; sequencing was by immunoSEQ multiplex PCR. The data show tens of thousands of clones, roughly 81% seen once. The specimen was CD4+ or CD8+ T cells sorted from blood, collected in a trial of the OX40 agonist ivuxolimab. The chain couples TRBV9 to TRBJ2-1, with TRBD2 as a possible D gene (5 bases). The sequence came from an adult with an advanced solid tumor such as melanoma, head and neck, liver or kidney cancer. The chain's CDR3 is CASSVEAAQTNEQFF. The CDR3 nucleotides are TGTGCCAGCAGCGTAGAAGCGGCCCAAACCAATGAGCAGTTCTTC.